This T cell receptor (beta chain) was recorded in a study of identical twins. Deletions cut 7 bases from V and 2 bases from J, with 9 bases between. CDR3 length equals 13 residues. CDR1 is SNHLY and CDR2 is FYNNEI in the germline V gene. A single record per CDR3 protein comes from TCRdb applying MiXCR to the 5' RACE reads. The table lists around 300,000 distinct CDR3 sequences, 8% to 9% of them singletons. These same records also appear under a second study, on yellow fever vaccine responses in identical twins.

V gene TRBV2 combines with J gene TRBJ2-1; unclear D gene. The TCR originated in a woman younger than 30 in good health. The sequenced material came from memory (CD45RO+) T cells sorted from blood. The CDR3 loop reads CASISGPYNEQFF. The DNA of the CDR3 is TGTGCCAGCATCTCCGGTCCCTACAATGAGCAGTTCTTC.